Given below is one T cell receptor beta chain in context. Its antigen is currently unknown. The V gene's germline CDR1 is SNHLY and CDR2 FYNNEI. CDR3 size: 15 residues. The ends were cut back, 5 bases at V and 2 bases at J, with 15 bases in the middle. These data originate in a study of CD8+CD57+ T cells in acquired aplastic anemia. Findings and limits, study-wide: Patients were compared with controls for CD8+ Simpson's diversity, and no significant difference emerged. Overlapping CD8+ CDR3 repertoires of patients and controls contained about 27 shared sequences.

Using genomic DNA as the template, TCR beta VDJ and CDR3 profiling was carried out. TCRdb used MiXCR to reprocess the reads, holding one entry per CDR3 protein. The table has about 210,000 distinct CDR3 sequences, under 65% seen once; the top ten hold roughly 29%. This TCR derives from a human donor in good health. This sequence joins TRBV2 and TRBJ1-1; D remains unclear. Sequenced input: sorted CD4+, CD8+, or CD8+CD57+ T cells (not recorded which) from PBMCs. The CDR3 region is CASSTSRRRNTEAFF. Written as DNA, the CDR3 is TGTGCCAGCAGTACCAGCCGACGGCGAAACACTGAAGCTTTCTTT.